This TCR beta chain was sequenced in a study of T cell responses to AZD1222 COVID-19 vaccine. Measured with immunoSEQ multiplex PCR; TCRdb has only the in-frame clones, and not every one. The sample has 90,000 to 140,000 clones, nearly 90% seen once. On this clone: Its antigen is undetermined.

Broader study findings: Vaccination with two AZD1222 doses was followed by a rise in Spike-specific TCR breadth and depth.

The CDR3 runs to 17 residues. V lost 0 bases and J lost 0, with 12 bases in between. Germline V CDR1 and CDR2: SGHAT, FQNNGV. This clonotype was obtained from an adult who received the AZD1222 COVID-19 vaccine. This chain uses TRBV11-2 with TRBJ1-5; D remains unclear. Specimen: peripheral blood, collected 28 days after the second AZD1222 dose. DNA for the CDR3: TGTGCCAGCAGCTTAGATCTTGGACGTAATAGCAATCAGCCCCAGCATTTT. Translating gives CASSLDLGRNSNQPQHF.